The source of this T cell receptor beta chain is a study of cytomegalovirus exposure and HLA in healthy donors. For this clone: Its specificity is unknown.

Losses at the gene ends were 4 bases for V and 1 base for J; bases not matched to a gene: 3. Germline CDR1 and CDR2: MDHEN and SYDVKM. This CDR3 contains 14 residues. General study findings and limits: The study assumed roughly uniform donor sequencing depth for presence/absence analyses. It was in a later analysis that TCR association rates were seen to vary by HLA locus, highest for DRB1 and lowest for HLA-C. Analysis was carried out at a later point, and it linked a missense DCLRE1C variant to TCR beta V- and J-gene trimming.

The PCR contained 60 Vbeta and 13 Jbeta primers. Clones were read by immunoSEQ multiplex PCR, and TCRdb kept only the in-frame ones, dropping some. The sample includes approximately 190,000 clones, more than 75% of them seen just once. The chain links TRBV28 to TRBJ2-7, with 8 positions matching TRBD1. Sequences were obtained from PBMCs. The sequence derives from a woman between 50 and 59 years old in good health and CMV-seropositive. The CDR3 nucleotides read TGTGCCAGCAGTTCCGGACAGGGATCCTACGAGCAGTACTTC. Its protein is CASSSGQGSYEQYF.